The 27 T cell receptor beta chains below all came from one sample that was sequenced in a study of blood T cell repertoires in COVID-19. Some clones are missing from TCRdb's copy, which holds only in-frame ones; the method was immunoSEQ multiplex PCR. The table includes about 180,000 clones, roughly 80% detected once. Sequencing used peripheral blood. Every receptor here comes from a woman in her 70s with acute or convalescent COVID-19.

The chain employs TRBV7-3 and TRBJ2-2, with D perhaps matching TRBD2 (5 bases). CDR3 length: 15 amino acids. CDR1 is SGHTA, CDR2 FQGTGA, per germline. V was trimmed by 2 bases and J by 5 bases, leaving 12 bases between them. CDR3 coding DNA: TGTGCCAGCAGCTTAGACCCCCGCGGGACCGGGGAGCTGTTTTTT. Its protein is CASSLDPRGTGELFF.

The chain links TRBV4-3 to TRBJ2-2; no reliable D call. Germline assignment: CDR1 LGHNA and CDR2 YSLEER. V lost 1 base, J lost 1 base, and 4 bases lay in between. The CDR3 totals 14 residues. CDR3 protein: CASSQGQNTGELFF. In DNA form, the CDR3 reads TGCGCCAGCAGCCAAGGTCAGAACACCGGGGAGCTGTTTTTT.

A remark on this clone: Mismatch with germline at one junction end may stem from a read error. V is TRBV7-7 and J is TRBJ1-3, with 9 bases aligning to TRBD1. This CDR3 is built from 14 residues. CDR1 is SSHAT, CDR2 FNYEAQ, per germline (reference sequence). CDR3 DNA sequence: TGTGCTAGCAGCCCCCGACAGGGGGTCGGGACCATATATTTT. Its protein is CASSPRQGVGTIYF. Drawing the rest from reference TRBV7-7 and TRBJ1-3, the complete variable domain is GAGVSQSPRYKVTKRGQDVTLRCDPISSHATLYWYQQALGQGPEFLTYFNYEAQPDKSGLPSDRFSAERPEGSISTLTIQRTEQRDSAMYRCASSPRQGVGTIYFGEGSWLTVV.

The chain combines TRBV25-1 with TRBJ2-2; D is undetermined. Germline lookup yields CDR1 MGHDK and CDR2 SYGVNS. The CDR3 runs to 15 residues. V lost 4 bases and J lost 1, with 10 bases in between. The CDR3 DNA sequence: TGTGCCAGCAGTGTTGGGCTGGGGAACACCGGGGAGCTGTTTTTT. As protein: CASSVGLGNTGELFF.

Only a few counts were recorded for this clone. The chain carries TRBV7-2 and TRBJ1-6; D call uncertain. The CDR3 length is 15 residues. V was shortened by 1 base and J by 4 bases, with 8 bases between the two germline ends. CDR1 SGHTA and CDR2 FQGNSA come from the germline V gene. The CDR3 region has the DNA TGTGCCAGCAGCTTAGATACATATTATAATTCACCCCTCCACTTT. This codes for CASSLDTYYNSPLHF.

Only one count was recorded for this clone. The gene calls are TRBV30 and TRBJ1-1, with a tentative D call TRBD1 (6 bases). Germline V gene sequence: CDR1 GTSNPN, CDR2 SVGIG (reference sequence). Trimming took 4 bases from V and 0 from J, leaving 9 bases between them. The CDR3 extends over 13 amino acids. The CDR3, as DNA: TGTGCCTGGACCCGACAGGTGAACACTGAAGCTTTCTTT. Translated: CAWTRQVNTEAFF.

The table lists this clone with a few counts. The chain uses TRBV28 and TRBJ1-6; 8 bases are shared with TRBD1. Trimming took 3 bases from V and 9 from J; bases not matched to a gene: 7. Per the germline V gene, CDR1 is MDHEN and CDR2 is SYDVKM. The CDR3 extends over 15 amino acids. The chain's CDR3 is CASSFSTGAGSPLHF. CDR3 in DNA: TGTGCCAGCAGTTTTTCGACAGGGGCTGGTTCACCCCTCCACTTT.

This chain uses TRBV4-1 with TRBJ2-5, with D perhaps matching TRBD2 (5 bases). CDR1 MGHRA and CDR2 YSYEKL come from the germline V gene. Trimming took 1 base from V and 5 from J, leaving 11 bases between them. The CDR3 runs 14 residues. CDR3 sequence reads: CASSQAGMRETQYF. Here the CDR3 DNA reads TGCGCCAGCAGCCAAGCCGGGATGCGGGAGACCCAGTACTTC.

The V and J genes are TRBV7-8 and TRBJ1-2; tentatively, D is TRBD1 (6 bases). Germline CDR1 SGHVS, CDR2 FQNEAQ. The CDR3 is 14 amino acids. Trimming left V 1 base short and J 4 bases short, with 10 bases between. The CDR3 loop reads CASSLEGDTYGYTF. The DNA for the CDR3 is TGTGCCAGCAGCTTAGAGGGGGACACCTATGGCTACACCTTC. Full variable domain (missing parts from reference TRBV7-8 and TRBJ1-2): GAGVSQSPRYKVAKRGQDVALRCDPISGHVSLFWYQQALGQGPEFLTYFQNEAQLDKSGLPSDRFFAERPEGSVSTLKIQRTQQEDSAVYLCASSLEGDTYGYTFGSGTRLTVV.

The chain uses TRBV28 and TRBJ1-6, with TRBD1 as a possible D gene (6 bases). V lost 6 bases and J lost 0, with 18 bases in between. Germline V gene lookup returns CDR1 MDHEN and CDR2 SYDVKM. The CDR3 extends over 18 amino acids. The CDR3 loop is CASSALRTANSYNSPLHF. The CDR3 coding sequence is TGTGCCAGCAGCGCTCTTCGGACAGCAAACTCCTATAATTCACCCCTCCACTTT.

The chain couples TRBV7-2 to TRBJ2-7; D perhaps matches TRBD2 (5 bases). This CDR3 spans 17 amino acids. Per germline, CDR1 SGHTA and CDR2 FQGNSA. V lost 5 bases to trimming and J lost 0 bases, with 20 bases between them. For the CDR3, the DNA is TGTGCCAGCAGCAGGATTGGAGGAGAGACGGCCTCCTACGAGCAGTACTTC. Its protein is CASSRIGGETASYEQYF.

The chain has TRBV7-2 and TRBJ2-7; 13 nucleotides match TRBD2. Germline lookup yields CDR1 SGHTA and CDR2 FQGNSA. The CDR3 covers 17 residues. The junction had 9 bases not matched to a gene; V was cut back by 6 bases and J by 1 base. This chain's CDR3 is CASSSTSGGAVSYEQYF. The CDR3 DNA follows: TGTGCCAGCAGTTCAACTAGCGGGGGGGCGGTTTCCTACGAGCAGTACTTC.

V is TRBV5-1 and J is TRBJ2-1; 13 bases are a match to TRBD2. Germline lookup yields CDR1 SGHRS and CDR2 YFSETQ. Trimming removed 0 bases from V and 7 bases from J; junction bases left unmatched: 4. This CDR3 spans 16 amino acids. CDR3 nucleotides: TGCGCCAGCAGCTTGGGGCAGACTAGCGGGAGGAATGAGCAGTTCTTC. Protein sequence: CASSLGQTSGRNEQFF.

The chain has TRBV6-6 and TRBJ2-2; 7 bases line up with TRBD1. The CDR3 is made up of 15 amino acids. The ends lost 6 bases at V and 1 base at J; junction bases unmatched: 5. Germline loops: CDR1 MNHNY, CDR2 SVGAGI (reference sequence). CDR3 in amino acids: CASRGDRENTGELFF. The CDR3 DNA follows: TGTGCCAGCAGGGGAGACAGGGAGAACACCGGGGAGCTGTTTTTT.

This sequence joins TRBV10-1 and TRBJ2-3, with a weak D call TRBD1 (5 bases). The germline V gene has CDR1 WNHNN and CDR2 SYGVQD (reference sequence). V dropped 6 bases and J dropped 2 bases, with 12 bases sitting between them. CDR3 size: 14 residues. In DNA form, the CDR3 reads TGCGCCAGCAGCCAGGGCGGTTACACAGATACGCAGTATTTT. Translated, it gives CASSQGGYTDTQYF.

This CDR3 reads CATETLTGTYEQYF. The CDR3 nucleotides read TGTGCCACCGAGACCCTGACAGGGACCTACGAGCAGTACTTC. The gene calls are TRBV6-5 and TRBJ2-7, with 7 bases lining up with TRBD1. CDR1 MNHEY and CDR2 SVGAGI come from the germline V gene. The CDR3 runs 14 residues. Germline trimming cut 10 bases from V and 2 bases from J; bases unmatched to any gene: 11.

The rearrangement uses TRBV7-8 and TRBJ2-5; D call uncertain. Germline loops: CDR1 SGHVS, CDR2 FQNEAQ. The CDR3 runs to 14 residues. The V end was cut by 5 bases, the J end by 2 bases, with 12 bases between. CDR3 sequence reads: CASSRGVSQETQYF. For the CDR3, the DNA is TGTGCCAGCAGCCGAGGAGTATCTCAAGAGACCCAGTACTTC.

This clone came up once. This chain uses TRBV9 with TRBJ2-3, with 7 nucleotides matching TRBD2. This CDR3 comprises 15 residues. The J segment lost 2 bases and the V segment lost 3 bases, leaving 6 bases of the junction unmatched. Germline CDR1 reads SGDLS; CDR2 reads YYNGEE. Here the CDR3 DNA reads TGTGCCAGCAGCGCCCGACTAGCAGCCACAGATACGCAGTATTTT. This encodes CASSARLAATDTQYF.

This clone showed up just once. The V gene is TRBV4-3, the J gene TRBJ1-1; perhaps TRBD1 as D (6 bases). Between the trimmed V and J ends, which lost 3 bases and 4 bases, there was a span of 12 bases. Germline V lookup: CDR1 LGHNA, CDR2 YSLEER. The CDR3 extends over 14 amino acids. This CDR3 is CASSHGQKITEAFF. The CDR3 DNA is TGCGCCAGCAGCCACGGACAGAAAATCACTGAAGCTTTCTTT.

The chain is built from TRBV4-1 and TRBJ1-2; 9 bases are a match to TRBD1. After removal of 0 bases from V and 8 bases from J, the junction contained 13 bases not matched to a gene. Germline values: CDR1 MGHRA, CDR2 YSYEKL. This CDR3 is 17 amino acids long. This chain's CDR3 is CASSQDQGTGLPGGYTF. For the CDR3, the DNA is TGCGCCAGCAGCCAAGATCAGGGGACAGGGTTACCTGGAGGCTACACCTTC.

The chain combines TRBV5-1 with TRBJ2-1, with TRBD1 identical over 8 bases. The CDR3 consists of 16 residues. The germline V gene encodes CDR1 SGHRS and CDR2 YFSETQ. The ends lost 0 bases at V and 10 bases at J; junction bases unmatched: 12. Here the CDR3 reads CASSLGGTQGAREQFF. The CDR3 bases are TGCGCCAGCAGCTTGGGGGGAACCCAGGGGGCGCGGGAGCAGTTCTTC.

This chain connects TRBV30 to TRBJ2-5; TRBD2 matches 10 bases. Germline values: CDR1 GTSNPN, CDR2 SVGIG (reference sequence). CDR3 size: 16 residues. CDR3 region: CASRGSGRAWGETQYF. The DNA for the CDR3 is TGTGCGTCCAGGGGGAGCGGGAGGGCCTGGGGGGAGACCCAGTACTTC.

V gene TRBV7-9 combines with J gene TRBJ1-5, with D hard to call. The germline V gene encodes CDR1 SEHNR and CDR2 FQNEAQ (reference sequence). Trimming removed 5 bases from V and 6 bases from J, with 11 bases in between. The length of the CDR3 is 13 residues. CDR3 residues: CASSLGSGQPQHF. CDR3 coding DNA: TGTGCCAGCAGCCTAGGGTCAGGTCAGCCCCAGCATTTT.

This sequence joins TRBV28 and TRBJ1-2; D is possibly TRBD1 (6 bases). Trimming cost V 7 bases and J 9 bases, with 15 bases left between them. Germline CDR1 and CDR2: MDHEN and SYDVKM. The CDR3 contains 12 residues. DNA of the CDR3: TGTGCCAGCATAGGACAGACCATTCGCTACACCTTC. Translating gives CASIGQTIRYTF.

The rearrangement links TRBV4-1 to TRBJ2-1, with a possible D match to TRBD2 (5 bases). The length of the CDR3 is 15 residues. V lost 0 bases to trimming and J lost 10 bases, with 16 bases between them. Germline lookup yields CDR1 MGHRA and CDR2 YSYEKL. CDR3 sequence: CASSQDPGLWEEQFF. DNA of the CDR3: TGCGCCAGCAGCCAAGATCCGGGGTTATGGGAGGAGCAGTTCTTC.

The V gene is TRBV12-3 or TRBV12-4, the J gene TRBJ1-2; D might be TRBD1 (6 bases). V lost 6 bases and J 4 bases, leaving 12 bases between the germline ends. This CDR3 comprises 13 residues. DNA for the CDR3: TGTGCCAGCAGCCAAAGGACAGCCTATGGCTACACCTTC. Its translation is CASSQRTAYGYTF.

The rearrangement uses TRBV9 and TRBJ1-3; no definite D call. V dropped 9 bases and J dropped 11 bases, with 21 bases sitting between them. CDR1 SGDLS and CDR2 YYNGEE come from the germline V gene. CDR3 length equals 13 residues. CDR3 in amino acids: CATGPLEGRAIYF. The CDR3 coding sequence is TGTGCCACTGGACCTTTGGAGGGTAGGGCCATATATTTT.